Below are 19 T cell receptor beta chains sequenced from a single sample in a study of cytomegalovirus exposure and HLA in healthy donors. 60 Vbeta and 13 Jbeta primers were used in PCR. Profiling relied on immunoSEQ multiplex PCR, and the TCRdb table lists in-frame clones only, not all of them. The table lists about 150,000 clones, roughly 80% of them singletons. The specimen was PBMCs. Receptors were obtained from a male donor in good health and CMV-seronegative.

CDR3 coding DNA: TGTGCCAGCATCGCCGACAGGGACCCGAAAGAAAACTCTGGAAACACCATATATTTT. Residues: CASIADRDPKENSGNTIYF. The chain recombines TRBV2 with TRBJ1-3, with 7 bases matching TRBD1. The germline V gene encodes CDR1 SNHLY and CDR2 FYNNEI. The CDR3 sequence is 19 residues long. Germline trimming cut 7 bases from V and 0 bases from J; bases unmatched to any gene: 18.

The gene calls are TRBV4-1 and TRBJ2-7; 9 nucleotides align to TRBD1. V dropped 2 bases and J dropped 2; count of bases not matched to a gene: 7. This CDR3 has 16 residues. Looked up from germline, CDR1 is MGHRA and CDR2 is YSYEKL. The CDR3 sequence: CASSQNPGQGTYEQYF. The CDR3 coding sequence is TGCGCCAGCAGCCAAAACCCGGGACAGGGAACCTACGAGCAGTACTTC.

In this sample, this clone turned up a few times. The V and J genes are TRBV28 and TRBJ1-6; 9 positions match TRBD1. V lost 4 bases to trimming and J lost 9 bases; unmatched junction nucleotides: 7. Germline lookup yields CDR1 MDHEN and CDR2 SYDVKM. CDR3 length: 15 residues. CDR3 in amino acids: CASSSIGTGLSPLHF. DNA of the CDR3: TGTGCCAGCAGTTCCATCGGGACAGGGCTTTCACCCCTCCACTTT.

V usage is TRBV28 and J usage is TRBJ2-4, with 16 bases fitting TRBD2. CDR1 and CDR2 from the germline V gene are MDHEN and SYDVKM. The junction had 3 bases not matched to a gene; V was cut back by 1 base and J by 0 bases. The CDR3 totals 19 residues. CDR3 residues: CASSLSGLAGGLAKNIQYF. The DNA of the CDR3 is TGTGCCAGCAGTTTATCGGGACTAGCGGGAGGGCTAGCCAAAAACATTCAGTACTTC.

The table lists this clone with a count of one. The chain carries TRBV7-2 and TRBJ2-5; TRBD2 matches 10 bases. The J segment lost 5 bases and the V segment lost 5 bases, leaving 5 bases of the junction unmatched. Germline CDR1 reads SGHTA; CDR2 reads FQGNSA. This CDR3 comprises 14 residues. The CDR3 DNA reads TGTGCCAGCAGCACCGGGACTAGCGTGGAGACCCAGTACTTC. Its protein product is CASSTGTSVETQYF.

The chain combines TRBV4-3 with TRBJ2-2, with D perhaps matching TRBD2 (7 bases). This CDR3 is built from 19 residues. Between the trimmed V and J ends, which lost 0 bases and 0 bases, there was a span of 17 bases. CDR1 is LGHNA, CDR2 YSLEER, per germline. The CDR3 nucleotides read TGCGCCAGCAGCCAAGAAGGGGGAGGGCTATTCGCGAACACCGGGGAGCTGTTTTTT. It specifies CASSQEGGGLFANTGELFF.

This chain links TRBV2 with TRBJ2-2; TRBD1 agrees at 7 bases. The CDR3 covers 13 residues. The germline V gene has CDR1 SNHLY and CDR2 FYNNEI. V shed 4 bases, J shed 6 bases, and the junction held 2 bases outside the gene matches. The chain's CDR3 is CASSAQGAGELFF. CDR3 bases: TGTGCCAGCAGTGCTCAGGGGGCCGGGGAGCTGTTTTTT.

This chain joins TRBV2 and TRBJ2-5; weak D call: TRBD2 (7 bases). The end of the DNA fits TRBJ2-7 better, so the J call may be wrong. This CDR3 has 15 amino acids. From germline, CDR1 is SNHLY and CDR2 FYNNEI. CDR3 sequence reads: CASSGGGPLAGEQYF. As DNA, the CDR3 is TGTGCCAGCAGTGGGGGGGGGCCCCTGGCTGGCGAGCAGTACTTC.

The J gene is TRBJ2-5, the V gene TRBV10-3; 9 bases agree with TRBD1. The germline CDR1 and CDR2 sequences are ENHRY and SYGVKD. This CDR3 region has 15 residues. V was clipped by 5 bases and J by 0 bases; unmatched bases: 4. The CDR3 region has the DNA TGTGCCATCAGTTCGGGACAGGGCCACCAAGAGACCCAGTACTTC. Translation gives CAISSGQGHQETQYF.

The chain combines TRBV9 with TRBJ2-5; tentatively, D is TRBD2 (6 bases). The J call could be wrong; TRBJ2-7 is a better fit for the DNA end. Germline V lookup: CDR1 SGDLS, CDR2 YYNGEE. This CDR3 has 15 amino acids. The CDR3 is CASSVDGGGAYEQYF. In DNA, the CDR3 is TGTGCCAGCAGCGTAGATGGTGGCGGGGCGTACGAGCAGTACTTC.

The rearrangement joins TRBV4-1 to TRBJ2-7; possible D gene TRBD1, 7 bases. This CDR3 is built from 16 residues. Trimming removed 0 bases from V and 2 bases from J, with 14 bases in between. Germline V gives CDR1 MGHRA, CDR2 YSYEKL. CDR3 sequence (DNA): TGCGCCAGCAGCCAAGATCAGGGGGGTCCCCCCTACGAGCAGTACTTC. It yields the protein CASSQDQGGPPYEQYF.

The rearrangement links TRBV2 to TRBJ1-4, with D hard to call. The CDR3 has 13 amino acids. The germline V and J ends were trimmed by 5 bases and 8 bases, with 12 bases remaining between them. Germline values: CDR1 SNHLY, CDR2 FYNNEI. This chain's CDR3 is CASSIKLREKLFF. CDR3 in DNA: TGTGCCAGCAGTATAAAACTCAGGGAAAAACTGTTTTTT. The variable domain in full, with the rest retrieved from reference TRBV2 and TRBJ1-4, is EPEVTQTPSHQVTQMGQEVILRCVPISNHLYFYWYRQILGQKVEFLVSFYNNEISEKSEIFDDQFSVERPDGSNFTLKIRSTKLEDSAMYFCASSIKLREKLFFGSGTQLSVL.

The rearrangement uses TRBV30 and TRBJ2-7, with TRBD2 identical over 14 bases. CDR3 length equals 13 residues. Germline V CDR1 and CDR2: GTSNPN, SVGIG (reference sequence). V lost 5 bases, J lost 6 bases, and 3 bases stayed unmatched. The CDR3 DNA follows: TGTGCCTGGGGGACTAGCGGGAGAAGCGAGCAGTACTTC. This translates into CAWGTSGRSEQYF.

The chain uses TRBV7-3 and TRBJ1-1, with 11 bases fitting TRBD1. Germline loops: CDR1 SGHTA, CDR2 FQGTGA. V was clipped by 5 bases and J by 5 bases; unmatched bases: 7. The CDR3 is made up of 15 amino acids. The CDR3 here is CASSPQGTGGTEAFF. The CDR3 region has the DNA TGTGCCAGCAGCCCCCAAGGGACAGGGGGGACTGAAGCTTTCTTT.

This chain joins TRBV2 and TRBJ1-1, with no clear D. The V gene lost 7 bases and the J gene lost 1 base, with 13 bases spanning the gap. From germline, CDR1 is SNHLY and CDR2 FYNNEI. The CDR3 spans 14 residues. CDR3 in DNA: TGTGCCAGCAAACGCCCCTATGGGAACACTGAAGCTTTCTTT. As protein: CASKRPYGNTEAFF.

The V and J genes are TRBV28 and TRBJ2-3, with 8 bases matching TRBD2. Germline V gene sequence: CDR1 MDHEN, CDR2 SYDVKM. The ends lost 4 bases at V and 4 bases at J; junction bases unmatched: 10. This CDR3 comprises 16 residues. The chain's CDR3 is CASSSPAAGASDTQYF. Here the CDR3 DNA reads TGTGCCAGCAGTTCTCCGGCAGCGGGAGCCTCAGATACGCAGTATTTT.

The chain couples TRBV2 to TRBJ1-5, with D hard to call. The length of the CDR3 is 12 residues. Trimming removed 2 bases at V and 10 bases at J, with 9 bases between. The germline gives CDR1 SNHLY, CDR2 FYNNEI. CDR3 protein: CASSEISGPQHF. The CDR3 DNA reads TGTGCCAGCAGTGAAATATCGGGTCCCCAGCATTTT.

The CDR3 loop is CASRGLAGGTDTQYF. The DNA for the CDR3 is TGTGCCAGTAGGGGACTAGCGGGAGGTACAGATACGCAGTATTTT. The chain has TRBV19 and TRBJ2-3; 15 nucleotides align to TRBD2. The CDR3 runs 15 residues. Germline V lookup: CDR1 LNHDA, CDR2 SQIVND (reference sequence). The V and J ends lost 6 bases and 3 bases, in that order; junction bases with no gene match: 1.

This chain uses TRBV30 with TRBJ2-2; D unresolved. The CDR3 runs 13 residues. V was clipped by 0 bases and J by 3 bases, with 5 bases between them. Germline CDR1 is GTSNPN and CDR2 is SVGIG (reference sequence). CDR3 nucleotide sequence: TGTGCCTGGAGTGTACAGCACACCGGGGAGCTGTTTTTT. It codes for CAWSVQHTGELFF.